This TCR beta chain was sequenced in a study of response to subunit inactivated influenza vaccine. Study outcomes and limitations: Only a handful of new T cells, the authors suggested, are recruited with each seasonal influenza vaccination.

One entry per CDR3 protein results from TCRdb running MiXCR on the RT-PCR reads. The repertoire holds more than 550,000 distinct CDR3 sequences, about an eighth seen once, with 10% to 13% in the top ten. This clonotype turned up a few times. The antigen is unknown. The sequence was obtained from a man aged 45-60 years who received an inactivated influenza vaccine. The sample consisted of PBMCs from blood, taken on the day of vaccination.

The CDR3 region has the DNA TGCAGTGCGGCATTAAATCATGAGCAGTTCTTC. It encodes CSAALNHEQFF. This chain links TRBV20-1 with TRBJ2-1, with D uncertain. V lost 6 bases, J lost 8 bases, and 11 bases lay in between. This CDR3 contains 11 residues. Germline V CDR1 and CDR2: DFQATT, SNEGSKA (reference sequence).